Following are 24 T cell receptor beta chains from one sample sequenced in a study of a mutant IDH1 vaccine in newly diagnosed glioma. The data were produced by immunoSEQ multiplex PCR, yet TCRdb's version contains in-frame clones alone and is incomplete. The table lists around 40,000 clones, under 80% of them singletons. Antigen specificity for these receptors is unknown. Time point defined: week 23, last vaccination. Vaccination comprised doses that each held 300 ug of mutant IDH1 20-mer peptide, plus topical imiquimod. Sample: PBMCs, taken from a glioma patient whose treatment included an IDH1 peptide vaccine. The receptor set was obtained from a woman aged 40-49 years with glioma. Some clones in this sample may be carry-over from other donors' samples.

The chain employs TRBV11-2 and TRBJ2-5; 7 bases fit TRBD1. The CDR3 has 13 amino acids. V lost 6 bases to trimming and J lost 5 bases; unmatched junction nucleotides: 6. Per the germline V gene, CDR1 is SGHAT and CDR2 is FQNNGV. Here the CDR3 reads CASRRQGGETQYF. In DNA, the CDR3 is TGTGCCAGCAGAAGACAGGGCGGCGAGACCCAGTACTTC.

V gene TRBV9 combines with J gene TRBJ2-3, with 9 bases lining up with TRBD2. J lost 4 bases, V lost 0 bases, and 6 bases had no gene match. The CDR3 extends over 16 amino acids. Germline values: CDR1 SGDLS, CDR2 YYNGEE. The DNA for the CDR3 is TGTGCCAGCAGCGTAGGGGGCGGGGGGGTGGCAGATACGCAGTATTTT. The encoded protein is CASSVGGGGVADTQYF.

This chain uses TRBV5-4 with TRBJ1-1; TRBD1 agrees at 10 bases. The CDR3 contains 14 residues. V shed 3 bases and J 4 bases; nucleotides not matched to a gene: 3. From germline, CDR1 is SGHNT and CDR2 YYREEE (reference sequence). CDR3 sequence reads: CASSWRQGATEAFF. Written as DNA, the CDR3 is TGTGCCAGCAGCTGGCGACAGGGGGCCACTGAAGCTTTCTTT.

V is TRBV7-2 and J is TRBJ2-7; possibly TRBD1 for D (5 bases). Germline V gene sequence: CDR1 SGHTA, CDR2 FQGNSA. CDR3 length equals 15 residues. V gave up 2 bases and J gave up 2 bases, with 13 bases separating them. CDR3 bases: TGTGCCAGCAGCTTACCGACAGTAGGCACCTACGAGCAGTACTTC. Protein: CASSLPTVGTYEQYF.

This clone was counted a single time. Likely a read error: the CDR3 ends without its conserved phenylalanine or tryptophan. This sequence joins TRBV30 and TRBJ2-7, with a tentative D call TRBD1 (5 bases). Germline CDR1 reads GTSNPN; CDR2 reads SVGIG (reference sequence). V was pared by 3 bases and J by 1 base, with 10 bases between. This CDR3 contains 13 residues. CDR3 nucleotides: TGTGCCTGGAGCGCTGACAGTTCCTACGAGCAGTACCTC. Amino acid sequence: CAWSADSSYEQYL.

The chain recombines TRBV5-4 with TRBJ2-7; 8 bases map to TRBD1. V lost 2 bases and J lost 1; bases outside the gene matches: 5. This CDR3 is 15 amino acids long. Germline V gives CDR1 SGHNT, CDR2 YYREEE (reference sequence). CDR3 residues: CASSFGTGRSYEQYF. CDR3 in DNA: TGTGCCAGCAGCTTTGGGACAGGTAGGTCCTACGAGCAGTACTTC.

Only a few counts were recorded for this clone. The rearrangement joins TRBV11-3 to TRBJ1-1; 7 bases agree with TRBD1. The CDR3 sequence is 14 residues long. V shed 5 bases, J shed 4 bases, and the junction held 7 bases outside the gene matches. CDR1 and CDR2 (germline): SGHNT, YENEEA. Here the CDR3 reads CASSKQGLVTEAFF. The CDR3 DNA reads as TGTGCCAGCAGCAAACAGGGGCTGGTCACTGAAGCTTTCTTT.

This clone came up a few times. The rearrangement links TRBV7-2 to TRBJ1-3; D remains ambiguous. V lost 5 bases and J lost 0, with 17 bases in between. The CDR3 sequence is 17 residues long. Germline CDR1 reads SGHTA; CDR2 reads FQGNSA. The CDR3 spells CASSRPGEQLSGNTIYF. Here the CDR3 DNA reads TGTGCCAGCAGCCGTCCAGGAGAACAACTCTCTGGAAACACCATATATTTT. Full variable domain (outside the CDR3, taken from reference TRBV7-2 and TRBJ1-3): GAGVSQSPSNKVTEKGKDVELRCDPISGHTALYWYRQSLGQGLEFLIYFQGNSAPDKSGLPSDRFSAERTGGSVSTLTIQRTQQEDSAVYLCASSRPGEQLSGNTIYFGEGSWLTVV.

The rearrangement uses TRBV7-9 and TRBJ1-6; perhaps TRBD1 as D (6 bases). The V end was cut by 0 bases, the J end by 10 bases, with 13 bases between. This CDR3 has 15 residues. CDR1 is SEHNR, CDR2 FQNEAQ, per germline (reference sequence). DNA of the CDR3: TGTGCCAGCAGCTTAGCCAGGGGCGGGGGATCACCCCTCCACTTT. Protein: CASSLARGGGSPLHF.

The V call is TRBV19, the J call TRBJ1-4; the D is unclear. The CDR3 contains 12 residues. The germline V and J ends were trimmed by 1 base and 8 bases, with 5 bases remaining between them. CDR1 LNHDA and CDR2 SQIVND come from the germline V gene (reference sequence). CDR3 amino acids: CASSIAEEKLFF. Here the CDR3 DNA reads TGTGCCAGTAGTATAGCGGAAGAAAAACTGTTTTTT.

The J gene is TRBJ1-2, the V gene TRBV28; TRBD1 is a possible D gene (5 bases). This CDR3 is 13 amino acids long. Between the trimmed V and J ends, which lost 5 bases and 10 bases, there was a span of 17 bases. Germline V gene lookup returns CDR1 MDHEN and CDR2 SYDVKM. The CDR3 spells CASSRPRVVDYTF. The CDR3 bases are TGTGCCAGCAGTCGCCCCAGGGTTGTAGACTACACCTTC.

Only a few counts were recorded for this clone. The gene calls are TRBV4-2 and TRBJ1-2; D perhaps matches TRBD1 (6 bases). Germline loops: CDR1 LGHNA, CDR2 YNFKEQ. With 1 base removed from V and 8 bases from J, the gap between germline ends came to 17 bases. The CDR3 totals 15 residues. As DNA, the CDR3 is TGTGCCAGCAGCCAAGTTATGGGGGGCGCGGAAGGCTACACCTTC. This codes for CASSQVMGGAEGYTF.

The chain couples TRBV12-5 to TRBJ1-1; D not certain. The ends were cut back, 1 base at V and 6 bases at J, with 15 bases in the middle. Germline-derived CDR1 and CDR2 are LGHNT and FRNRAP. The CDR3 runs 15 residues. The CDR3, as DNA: TGTGCTAGTGGTTTGGGTTTGAAGGGAGTTTCTGAAGCTTTCTTT. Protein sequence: CASGLGLKGVSEAFF.

The CDR3 coding sequence is TGTGCCAGCAGAGATGGGAACTACAATGAGCAGTTCTTC. This gives the protein CASRDGNYNEQFF. The J gene is TRBJ2-1, the V gene TRBV25-1, with D unresolved. The germline CDR1 and CDR2 sequences are MGHDK and SYGVNS. V gave up 6 bases and J gave up 3 bases, with 9 bases separating them. CDR3 size: 13 residues.

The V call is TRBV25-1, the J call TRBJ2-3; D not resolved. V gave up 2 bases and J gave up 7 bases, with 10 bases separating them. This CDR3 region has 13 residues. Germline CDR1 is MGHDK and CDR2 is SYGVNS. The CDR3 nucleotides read TGTGCCAGCAGTGAACGTGGGCAGCATACGCAGTATTTT. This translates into CASSERGQHTQYF. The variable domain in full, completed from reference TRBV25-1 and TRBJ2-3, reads EADIYQTPRYLVIGTGKKITLECSQTMGHDKMYWYQQDPGMELHLIHYSYGVNSTEKGDLSSESTVSRIRTEHFPLTLESARPSHTSQYLCASSERGQHTQYFGPGTRLTVL.

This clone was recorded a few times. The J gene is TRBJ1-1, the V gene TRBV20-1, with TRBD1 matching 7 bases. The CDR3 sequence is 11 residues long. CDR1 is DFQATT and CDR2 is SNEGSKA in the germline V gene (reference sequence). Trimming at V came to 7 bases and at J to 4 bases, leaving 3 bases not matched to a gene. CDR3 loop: CSVGTATEAFF. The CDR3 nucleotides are TGCAGTGTTGGGACAGCCACTGAAGCTTTCTTT.

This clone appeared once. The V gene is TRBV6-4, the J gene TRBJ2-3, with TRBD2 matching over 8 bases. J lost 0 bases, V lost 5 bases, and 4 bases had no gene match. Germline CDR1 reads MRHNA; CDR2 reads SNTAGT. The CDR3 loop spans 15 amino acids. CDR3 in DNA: TGTGCCAGCAGTCTCCTAGCGGGTAGCACAGATACGCAGTATTTT. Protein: CASSLLAGSTDTQYF.

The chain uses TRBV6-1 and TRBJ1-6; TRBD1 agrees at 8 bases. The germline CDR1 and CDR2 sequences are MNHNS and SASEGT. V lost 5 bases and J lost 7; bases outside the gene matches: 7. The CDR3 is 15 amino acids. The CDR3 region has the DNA TGTGCCAGCAGTACAGGGGGATTTAGGAATTCACCCCTCCACTTT. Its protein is CASSTGGFRNSPLHF.

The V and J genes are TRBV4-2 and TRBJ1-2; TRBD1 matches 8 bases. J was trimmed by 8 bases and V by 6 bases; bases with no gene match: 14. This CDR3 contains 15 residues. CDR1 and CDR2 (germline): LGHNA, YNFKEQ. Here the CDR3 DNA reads TGTGCCAGCAGGGACAGGGACAGCAGCTTACAAGGCTACACCTTC. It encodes CASRDRDSSLQGYTF.

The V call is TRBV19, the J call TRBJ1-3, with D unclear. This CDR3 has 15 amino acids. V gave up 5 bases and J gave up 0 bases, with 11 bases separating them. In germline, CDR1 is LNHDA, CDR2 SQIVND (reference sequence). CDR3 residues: CASSVRGSSGNTIYF. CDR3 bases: TGTGCCAGTAGTGTCCGTGGGTCCTCTGGAAACACCATATATTTT.

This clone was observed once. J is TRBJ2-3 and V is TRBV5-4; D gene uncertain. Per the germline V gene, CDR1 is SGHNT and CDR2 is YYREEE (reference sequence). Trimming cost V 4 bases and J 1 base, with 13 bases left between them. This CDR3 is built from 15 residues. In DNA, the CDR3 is TGTGCCAGCAGCACTAAGGACGGACGCACAGATACGCAGTATTTT. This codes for CASSTKDGRTDTQYF. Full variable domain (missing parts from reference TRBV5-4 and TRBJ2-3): ETGVTQSPTHLIKTRGQQVTLRCSSQSGHNTVSWYQQALGQGPQFIFQYYREEENGRGNFPPRFSGLQFPNYSSELNVNALELDDSALYLCASSTKDGRTDTQYFGPGTRLTVL.

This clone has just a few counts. The CDR3: CASSVMGGGRNEQFF. The CDR3 region has the DNA TGTGCCAGCAGCGTAATGGGCGGGGGGAGGAATGAGCAGTTCTTC. This sequence joins TRBV9 and TRBJ2-1; TRBD2 matches 8 bases. V lost 1 base, J lost 7 bases, and 7 bases stayed unmatched. The CDR3 spans 15 residues. CDR1 SGDLS and CDR2 YYNGEE come from the germline V gene.

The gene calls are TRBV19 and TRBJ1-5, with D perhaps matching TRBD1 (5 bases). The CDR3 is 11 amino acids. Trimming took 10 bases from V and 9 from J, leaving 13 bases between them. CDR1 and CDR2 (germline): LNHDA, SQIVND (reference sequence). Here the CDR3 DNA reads TGTGCCACCCGGGCCGGGGGGCCCCAGCATTTT. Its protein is CATRAGGPQHF.

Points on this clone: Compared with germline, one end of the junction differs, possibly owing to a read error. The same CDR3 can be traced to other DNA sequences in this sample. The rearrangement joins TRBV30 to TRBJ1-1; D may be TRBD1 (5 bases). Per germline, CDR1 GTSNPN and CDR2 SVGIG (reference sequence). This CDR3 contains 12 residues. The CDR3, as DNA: TGTGCCGGTTTAGGGGAGAACACTGAAGCTTTCTTC. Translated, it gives CAGLGENTEAFF.